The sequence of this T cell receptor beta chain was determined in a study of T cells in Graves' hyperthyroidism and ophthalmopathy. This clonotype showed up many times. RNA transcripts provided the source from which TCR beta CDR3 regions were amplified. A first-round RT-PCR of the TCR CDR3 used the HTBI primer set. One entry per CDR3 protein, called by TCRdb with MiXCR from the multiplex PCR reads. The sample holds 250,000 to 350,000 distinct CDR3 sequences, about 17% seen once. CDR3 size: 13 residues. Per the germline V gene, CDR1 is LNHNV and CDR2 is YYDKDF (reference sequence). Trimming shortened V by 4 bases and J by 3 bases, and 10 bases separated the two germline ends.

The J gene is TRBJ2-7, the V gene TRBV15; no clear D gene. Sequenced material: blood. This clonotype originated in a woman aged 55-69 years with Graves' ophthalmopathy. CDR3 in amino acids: CATSNPLNYEQYF. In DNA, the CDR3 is TGTGCCACCAGCAACCCTCTTAACTACGAGCAGTACTTC.